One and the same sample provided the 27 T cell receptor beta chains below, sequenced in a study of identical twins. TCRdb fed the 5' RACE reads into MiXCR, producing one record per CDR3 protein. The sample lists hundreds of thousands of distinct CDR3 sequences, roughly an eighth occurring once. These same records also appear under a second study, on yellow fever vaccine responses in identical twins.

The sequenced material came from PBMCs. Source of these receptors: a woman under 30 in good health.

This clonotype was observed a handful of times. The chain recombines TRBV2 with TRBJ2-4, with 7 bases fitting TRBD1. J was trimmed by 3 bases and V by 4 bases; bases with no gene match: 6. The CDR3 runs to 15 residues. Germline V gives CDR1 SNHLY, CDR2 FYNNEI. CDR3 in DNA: TGTGCCAGCAGTGGGCAGGGGGATGTCAAAAACATTCAGTACTTC. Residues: CASSGQGDVKNIQYF.

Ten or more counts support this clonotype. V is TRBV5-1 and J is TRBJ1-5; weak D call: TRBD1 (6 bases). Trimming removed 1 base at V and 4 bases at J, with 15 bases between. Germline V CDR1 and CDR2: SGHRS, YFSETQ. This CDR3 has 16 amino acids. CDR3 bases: TGCGCCAGCAGCTTGTGGGGGGCGAAGGGTAATCAGCCCCAGCATTTT. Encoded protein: CASSLWGAKGNQPQHF.

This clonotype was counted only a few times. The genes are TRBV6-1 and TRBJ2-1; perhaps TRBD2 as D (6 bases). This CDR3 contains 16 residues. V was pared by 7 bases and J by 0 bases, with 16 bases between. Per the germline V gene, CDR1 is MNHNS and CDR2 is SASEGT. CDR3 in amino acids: CASNLMAGSSYNEQFF. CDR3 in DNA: TGTGCCAGCAACCTAATGGCCGGGAGCTCCTACAATGAGCAGTTCTTC.

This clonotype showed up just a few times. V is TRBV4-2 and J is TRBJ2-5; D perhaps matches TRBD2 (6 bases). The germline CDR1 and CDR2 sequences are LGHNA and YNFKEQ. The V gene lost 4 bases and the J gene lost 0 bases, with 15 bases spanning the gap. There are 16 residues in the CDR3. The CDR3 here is CASSPAHRDYQETQYF. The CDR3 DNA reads TGTGCCAGCAGCCCGGCACATCGGGACTACCAAGAGACCCAGTACTTC.

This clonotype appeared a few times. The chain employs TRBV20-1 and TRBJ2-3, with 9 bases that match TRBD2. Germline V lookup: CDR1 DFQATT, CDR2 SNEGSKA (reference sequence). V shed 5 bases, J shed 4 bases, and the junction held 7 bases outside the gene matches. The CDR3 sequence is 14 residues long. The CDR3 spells CSAPRLAGSDTQYF. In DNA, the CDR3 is TGCAGTGCTCCTAGGCTAGCGGGATCAGATACGCAGTATTTT.

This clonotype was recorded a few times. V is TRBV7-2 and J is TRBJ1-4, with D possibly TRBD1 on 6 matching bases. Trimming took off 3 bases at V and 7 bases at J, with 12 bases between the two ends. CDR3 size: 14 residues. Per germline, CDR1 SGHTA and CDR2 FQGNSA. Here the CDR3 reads CASSFGPGAEKLFF. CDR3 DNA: TGTGCCAGCAGCTTTGGTCCAGGGGCTGAAAAACTGTTTTTT.

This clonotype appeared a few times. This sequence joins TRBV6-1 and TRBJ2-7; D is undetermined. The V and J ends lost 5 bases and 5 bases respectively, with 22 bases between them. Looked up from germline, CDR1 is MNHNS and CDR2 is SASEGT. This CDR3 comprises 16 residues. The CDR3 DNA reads TGTGCCAGCAGTCTCCCTGGGCCCAGAGGTAGCCACGAGCAGTACGTC. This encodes CASSLPGPRGSHEQYV.

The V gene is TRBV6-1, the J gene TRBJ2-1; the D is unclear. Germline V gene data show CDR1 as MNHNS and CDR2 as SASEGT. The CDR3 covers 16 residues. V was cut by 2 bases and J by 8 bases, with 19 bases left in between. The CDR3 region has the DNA TGTGCCAGCAGTGAATTCGCAGAATGGGAAGGACATGAGCAGTTCTTC. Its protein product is CASSEFAEWEGHEQFF.

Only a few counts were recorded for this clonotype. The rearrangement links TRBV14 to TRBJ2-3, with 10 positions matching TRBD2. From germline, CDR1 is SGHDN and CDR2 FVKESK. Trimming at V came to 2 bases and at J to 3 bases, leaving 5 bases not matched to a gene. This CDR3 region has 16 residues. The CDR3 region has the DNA TGTGCCAGCAGCCAACTAACGGGACTAGCGACAGATACGCAGTATTTT. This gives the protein CASSQLTGLATDTQYF.

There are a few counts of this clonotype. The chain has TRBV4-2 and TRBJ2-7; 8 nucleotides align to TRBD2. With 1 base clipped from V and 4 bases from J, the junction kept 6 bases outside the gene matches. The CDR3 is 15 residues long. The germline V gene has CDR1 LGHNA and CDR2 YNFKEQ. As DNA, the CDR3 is TGTGCCAGCAGCCAAGTAGCGGGGACAAAGTACGAGCAGTACTTC. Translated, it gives CASSQVAGTKYEQYF.

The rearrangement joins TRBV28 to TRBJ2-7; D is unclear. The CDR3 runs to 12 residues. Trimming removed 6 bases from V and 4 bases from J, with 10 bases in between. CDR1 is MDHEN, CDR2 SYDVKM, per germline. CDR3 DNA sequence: TGTGCCAGCAGGCCCGCCCGGTACGAGCAGTACTTC. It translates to CASRPARYEQYF.

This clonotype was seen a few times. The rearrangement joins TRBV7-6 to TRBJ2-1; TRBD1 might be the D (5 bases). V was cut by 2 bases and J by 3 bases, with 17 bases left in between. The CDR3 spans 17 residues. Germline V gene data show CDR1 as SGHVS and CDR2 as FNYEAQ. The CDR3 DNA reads TGTGCCAGCAGCTTATACGGCAGGGTTTTAGTCTACAATGAGCAGTTCTTC. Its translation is CASSLYGRVLVYNEQFF. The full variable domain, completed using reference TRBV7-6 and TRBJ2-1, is GAGVSQSPRYKVTKRGQDVALRCDPISGHVSLYWYRQALGQGPEFLTYFNYEAQQDKSGLPNDRFSAERPEGSISTLTIQRTEQRDSAMYRCASSLYGRVLVYNEQFFGPGTRLTVL.

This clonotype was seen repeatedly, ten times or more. The CDR3 DNA sequence: TGTGCCAGCAGCTCCACAACCCTAGCGGGAGCAGACAATGAGCAGTTCTTC. Translating gives CASSSTTLAGADNEQFF. J is TRBJ2-1 and V is TRBV7-8, with 10 bases fitting TRBD2. Germline V gives CDR1 SGHVS, CDR2 FQNEAQ. The CDR3 spans 17 residues. V lost 4 bases, J lost 5 bases, and 11 bases stayed unmatched.

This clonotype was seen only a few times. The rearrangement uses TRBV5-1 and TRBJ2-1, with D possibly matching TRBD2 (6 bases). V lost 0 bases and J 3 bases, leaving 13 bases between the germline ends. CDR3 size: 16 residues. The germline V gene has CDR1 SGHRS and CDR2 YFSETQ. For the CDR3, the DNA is TGCGCCAGCAGCTTGGTATCGGGAGCCGACTACAATGAGCAGTTCTTC. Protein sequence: CASSLVSGADYNEQFF. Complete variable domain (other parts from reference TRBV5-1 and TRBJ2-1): KAGVTQTPRYLIKTRGQQVTLSCSPISGHRSVSWYQQTPGQGLQFLFEYFSETQRNKGNFPGRFSGRQFSNSRSEMNVSTLELGDSALYLCASSLVSGADYNEQFFGPGTRLTVL.

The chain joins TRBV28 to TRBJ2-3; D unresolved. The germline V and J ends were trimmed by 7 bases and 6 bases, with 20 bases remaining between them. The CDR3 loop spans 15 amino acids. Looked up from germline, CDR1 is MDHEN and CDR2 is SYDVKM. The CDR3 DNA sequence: TGTGCCAGCACCTTAGGTTCCCCGACCGGGGATACGCAGTATTTT. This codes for CASTLGSPTGDTQYF.

Here the CDR3 reads CSAKHREGLENIQYF. The CDR3 DNA follows: TGCAGTGCCAAGCACCGGGAGGGCCTGGAAAACATTCAGTACTTC. The J gene is TRBJ2-4, the V gene TRBV20-1; the match to TRBD2 covers 8 bases. Germline V gene lookup returns CDR1 DFQATT and CDR2 SNEGSKA (reference sequence). V was pared by 6 bases and J by 5 bases, with 12 bases of the junction left unmatched. This CDR3 spans 15 amino acids.

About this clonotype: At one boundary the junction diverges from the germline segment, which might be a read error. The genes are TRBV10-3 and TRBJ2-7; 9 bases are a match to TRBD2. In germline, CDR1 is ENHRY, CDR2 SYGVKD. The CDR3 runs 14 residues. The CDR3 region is CATQAGGLSFEQYF. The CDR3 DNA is TGTGCCACTCAAGCGGGAGGCCTATCCTTCGAGCAGTACTTC.

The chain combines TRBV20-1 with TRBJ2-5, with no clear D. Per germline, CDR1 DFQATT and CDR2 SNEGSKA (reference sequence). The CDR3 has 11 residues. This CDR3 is CSTDPGETQYF. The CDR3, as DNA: TGCAGCACGGACCCCGGGGAGACCCAGTACTTC.

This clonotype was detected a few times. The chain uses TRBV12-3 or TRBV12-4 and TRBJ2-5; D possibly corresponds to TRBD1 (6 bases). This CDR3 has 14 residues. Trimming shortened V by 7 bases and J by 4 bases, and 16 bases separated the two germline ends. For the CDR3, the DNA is TGTGCCAGCACCCTCGCAGGGGCCGGAGAGACCCAGTACTTC. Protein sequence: CASTLAGAGETQYF.

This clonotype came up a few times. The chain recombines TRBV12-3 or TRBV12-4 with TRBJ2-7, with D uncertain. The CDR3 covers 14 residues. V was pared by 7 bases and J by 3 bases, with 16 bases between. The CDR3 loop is CASTSTTEFYEQYF. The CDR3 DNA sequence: TGTGCCAGCACTTCCACGACGGAATTCTACGAGCAGTACTTC.

The CDR3 loop is CASSTRTGSYTF. For the CDR3, the DNA is TGTGCCAGCAGCACCAGGACAGGGAGCTACACCTTC. The gene calls are TRBV11-2 and TRBJ1-2, with TRBD1 identical over 8 bases. V shed 5 bases and J 9 bases; nucleotides not matched to a gene: 5. Germline CDR1 SGHAT, CDR2 FQNNGV. The CDR3 sequence is 12 residues long.

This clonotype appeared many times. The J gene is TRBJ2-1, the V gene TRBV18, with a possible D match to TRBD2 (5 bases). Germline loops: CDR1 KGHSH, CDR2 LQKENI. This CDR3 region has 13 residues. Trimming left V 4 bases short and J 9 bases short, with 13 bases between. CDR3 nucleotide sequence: TGTGCCAGCTCACAAAACTTGGGGAGTGAGCAGTTCTTC. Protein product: CASSQNLGSEQFF. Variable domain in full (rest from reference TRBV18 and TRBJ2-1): NAGVMQNPRHLVRRRGQEARLRCSPMKGHSHVYWYRQLPEEGLKFMVYLQKENIIDESGMPKERFSAEFPKEGPSILRIQQVVRGDSAAYFCASSQNLGSEQFFGPGTRLTVL.

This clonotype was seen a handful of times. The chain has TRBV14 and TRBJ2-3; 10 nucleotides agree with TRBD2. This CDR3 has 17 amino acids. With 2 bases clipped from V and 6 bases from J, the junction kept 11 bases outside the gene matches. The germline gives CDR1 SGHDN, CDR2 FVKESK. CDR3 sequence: CASSQIPSGRMSDTQYF. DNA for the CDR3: TGTGCCAGCAGCCAAATCCCTAGCGGGAGAATGTCGGATACGCAGTATTTT.

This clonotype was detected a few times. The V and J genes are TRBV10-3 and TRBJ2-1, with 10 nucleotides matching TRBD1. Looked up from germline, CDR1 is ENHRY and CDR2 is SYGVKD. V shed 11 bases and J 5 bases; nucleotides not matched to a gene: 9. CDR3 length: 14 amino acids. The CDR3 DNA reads TGTGCCGTCTGGACAGGGGGGGAAAACAATGAGCAGTTCTTC. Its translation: CAVWTGGENNEQFF.

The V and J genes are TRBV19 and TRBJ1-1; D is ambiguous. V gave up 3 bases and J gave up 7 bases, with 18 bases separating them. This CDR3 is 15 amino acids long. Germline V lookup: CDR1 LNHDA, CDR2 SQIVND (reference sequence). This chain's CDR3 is CASSMSPESNLEAFF. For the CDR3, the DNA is TGTGCCAGTAGTATGAGCCCGGAGTCAAACCTTGAAGCTTTCTTT.

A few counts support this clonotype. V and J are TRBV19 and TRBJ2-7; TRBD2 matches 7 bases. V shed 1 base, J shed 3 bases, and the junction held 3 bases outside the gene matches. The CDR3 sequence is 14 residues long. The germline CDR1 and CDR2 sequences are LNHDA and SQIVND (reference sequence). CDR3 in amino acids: CASSIASGVYEQYF. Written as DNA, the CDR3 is TGTGCCAGTAGTATAGCCAGCGGGGTCTACGAGCAGTACTTC.

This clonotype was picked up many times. The CDR3 DNA reads as TGTGCCAGCAGCTCCACGGGCCCGACCGGGTTT. Protein sequence: CASSSTGPTGF. The chain uses TRBV21-1 and TRBJ1-1. TRBV21-1 is a known pseudogene. The CDR3 is 11 residues long.